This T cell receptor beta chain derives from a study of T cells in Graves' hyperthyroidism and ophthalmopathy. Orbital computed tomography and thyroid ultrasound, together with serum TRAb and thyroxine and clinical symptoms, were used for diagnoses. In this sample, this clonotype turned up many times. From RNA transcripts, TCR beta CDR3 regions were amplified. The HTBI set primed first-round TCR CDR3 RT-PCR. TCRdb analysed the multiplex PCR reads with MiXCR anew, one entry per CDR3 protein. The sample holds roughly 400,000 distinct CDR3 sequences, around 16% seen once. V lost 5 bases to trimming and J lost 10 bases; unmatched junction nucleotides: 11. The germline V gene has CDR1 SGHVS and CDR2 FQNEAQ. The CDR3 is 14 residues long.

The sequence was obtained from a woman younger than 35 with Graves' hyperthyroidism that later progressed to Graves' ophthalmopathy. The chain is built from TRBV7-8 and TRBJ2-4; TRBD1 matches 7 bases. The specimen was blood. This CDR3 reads CASSRGQASGIQYF. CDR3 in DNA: TGTGCCAGCAGCCGAGGACAGGCGTCAGGGATTCAGTACTTC.